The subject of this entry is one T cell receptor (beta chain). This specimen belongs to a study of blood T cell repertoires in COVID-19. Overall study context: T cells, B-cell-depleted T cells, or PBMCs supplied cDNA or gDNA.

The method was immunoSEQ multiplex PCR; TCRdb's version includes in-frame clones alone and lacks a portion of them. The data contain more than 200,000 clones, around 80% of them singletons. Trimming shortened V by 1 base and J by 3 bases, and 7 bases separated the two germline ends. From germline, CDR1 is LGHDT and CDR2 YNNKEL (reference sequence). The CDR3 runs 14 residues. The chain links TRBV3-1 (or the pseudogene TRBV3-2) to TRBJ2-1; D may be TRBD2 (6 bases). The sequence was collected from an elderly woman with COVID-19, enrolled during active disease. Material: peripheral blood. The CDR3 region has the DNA TGTGCCAGCAGCCAAGGGGGACTCTACAATGAGCAGTTCTTC. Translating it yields CASSQGGLYNEQFF.